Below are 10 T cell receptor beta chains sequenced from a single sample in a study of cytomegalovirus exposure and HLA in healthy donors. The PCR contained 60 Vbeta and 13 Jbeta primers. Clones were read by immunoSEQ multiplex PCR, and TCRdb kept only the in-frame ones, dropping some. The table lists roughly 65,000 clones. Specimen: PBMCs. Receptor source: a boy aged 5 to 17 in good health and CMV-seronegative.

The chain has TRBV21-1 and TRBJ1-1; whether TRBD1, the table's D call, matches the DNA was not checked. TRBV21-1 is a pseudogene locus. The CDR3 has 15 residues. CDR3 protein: CASSTRDRGDTEAFF. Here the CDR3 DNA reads TGTGCCAGCAGCACCCGGGACAGGGGGGATACTGAAGCTTTCTTT.

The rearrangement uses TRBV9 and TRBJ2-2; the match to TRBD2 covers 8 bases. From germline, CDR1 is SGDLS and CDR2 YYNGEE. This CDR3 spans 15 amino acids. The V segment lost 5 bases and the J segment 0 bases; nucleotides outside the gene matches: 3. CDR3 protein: CASRDSGANTGELFF. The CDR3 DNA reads TGTGCCAGCAGGGATAGCGGGGCGAACACCGGGGAGCTGTTTTTT.

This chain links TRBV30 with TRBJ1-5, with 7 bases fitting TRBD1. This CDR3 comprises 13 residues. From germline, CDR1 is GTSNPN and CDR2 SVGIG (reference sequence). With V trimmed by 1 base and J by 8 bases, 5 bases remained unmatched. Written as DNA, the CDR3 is TGTGCCTGGAGTGGAGGGGGCGTGGAGCCCCAGCATTTT. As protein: CAWSGGGVEPQHF.

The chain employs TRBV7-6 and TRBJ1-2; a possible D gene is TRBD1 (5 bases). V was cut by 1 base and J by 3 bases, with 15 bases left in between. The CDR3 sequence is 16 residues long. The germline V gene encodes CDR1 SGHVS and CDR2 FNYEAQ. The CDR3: CASSLGAGGIDYGYTF. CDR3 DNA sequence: TGTGCCAGCAGCTTAGGGGCGGGGGGAATTGACTATGGCTACACCTTC. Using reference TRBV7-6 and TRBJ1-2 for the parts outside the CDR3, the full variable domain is GAGVSQSPRYKVTKRGQDVALRCDPISGHVSLYWYRQALGQGPEFLTYFNYEAQQDKSGLPNDRFSAERPEGSISTLTIQRTEQRDSAMYRCASSLGAGGIDYGYTFGSGTRLTVV.

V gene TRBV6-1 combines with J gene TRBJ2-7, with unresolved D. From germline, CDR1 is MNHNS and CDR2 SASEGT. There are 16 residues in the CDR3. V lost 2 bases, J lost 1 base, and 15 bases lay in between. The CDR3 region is CASSELAHISSYEQYF. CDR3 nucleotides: TGTGCCAGCAGTGAATTAGCACACATATCTTCCTACGAGCAGTACTTC.

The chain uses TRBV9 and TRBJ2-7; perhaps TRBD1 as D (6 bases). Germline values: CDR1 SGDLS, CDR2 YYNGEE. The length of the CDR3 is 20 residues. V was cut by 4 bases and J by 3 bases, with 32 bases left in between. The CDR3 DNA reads TGTGCCAGCAGCCCCCGCCTAAACCACGCCACAGGGAGCAGGGTCTACGAGCAGTACTTC. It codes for CASSPRLNHATGSRVYEQYF.

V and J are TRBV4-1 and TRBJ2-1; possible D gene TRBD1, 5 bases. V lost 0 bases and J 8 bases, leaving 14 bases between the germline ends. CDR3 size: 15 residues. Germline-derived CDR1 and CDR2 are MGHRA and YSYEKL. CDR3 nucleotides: TGCGCCAGCAGCCAAGAGACCGCAGGGAACCATGAGCAGTTCTTC. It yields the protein CASSQETAGNHEQFF.

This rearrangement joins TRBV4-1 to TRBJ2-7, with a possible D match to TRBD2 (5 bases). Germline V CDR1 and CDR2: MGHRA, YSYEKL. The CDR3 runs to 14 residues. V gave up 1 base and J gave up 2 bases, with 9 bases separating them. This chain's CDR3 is CASSQVGETYEQYF. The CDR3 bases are TGCGCCAGCAGCCAAGTGGGAGAGACCTACGAGCAGTACTTC.

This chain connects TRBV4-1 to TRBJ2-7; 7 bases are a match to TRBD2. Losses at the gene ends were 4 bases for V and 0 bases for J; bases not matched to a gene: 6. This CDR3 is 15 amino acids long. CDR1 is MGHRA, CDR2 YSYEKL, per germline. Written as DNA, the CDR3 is TGCGCCAGCAGCCTACCACGGGACTACTCCTACGAGCAGTACTTC. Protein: CASSLPRDYSYEQYF.

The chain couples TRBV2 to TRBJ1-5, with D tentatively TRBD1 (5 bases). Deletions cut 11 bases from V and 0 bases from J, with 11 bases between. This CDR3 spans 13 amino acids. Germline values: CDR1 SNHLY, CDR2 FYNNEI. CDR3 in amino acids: CAGHRNSNQPQHF. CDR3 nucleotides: TGTGCCGGCCACAGGAATAGCAATCAGCCCCAGCATTTT.